This TCR beta chain is from a study of blood T cells in healthy people across ages. Study information: About one barcoded beta molecule per two T cells was the capture yield of template switching.

Germline CDR1 reads LGHDT; CDR2 reads YNNKEL (reference sequence). The CDR3 consists of 13 residues. Deletions cut 1 base from V and 11 bases from J, with 14 bases between. The authors ran a second PCR of 7 to 11 cycles using a sample-barcoded 5' primer and a J-beta primer mix. A single record per CDR3 protein comes from TCRdb applying MiXCR to the 5' RACE reads. The sample yields hundreds of thousands of distinct CDR3 sequences, about 48% seen once. They isolated at least 6 million PBMCs from each sample. The sample consisted of blood. This sequence was found in a man at least 80 years old in good health. This chain connects TRBV3-1 to TRBJ1-2; D might be TRBD1 (6 bases). The CDR3: CASSQVRGRWYTF. In DNA form, the CDR3 reads TGTGCCAGCAGCCAAGTCAGGGGCCGGTGGTACACCTTC.